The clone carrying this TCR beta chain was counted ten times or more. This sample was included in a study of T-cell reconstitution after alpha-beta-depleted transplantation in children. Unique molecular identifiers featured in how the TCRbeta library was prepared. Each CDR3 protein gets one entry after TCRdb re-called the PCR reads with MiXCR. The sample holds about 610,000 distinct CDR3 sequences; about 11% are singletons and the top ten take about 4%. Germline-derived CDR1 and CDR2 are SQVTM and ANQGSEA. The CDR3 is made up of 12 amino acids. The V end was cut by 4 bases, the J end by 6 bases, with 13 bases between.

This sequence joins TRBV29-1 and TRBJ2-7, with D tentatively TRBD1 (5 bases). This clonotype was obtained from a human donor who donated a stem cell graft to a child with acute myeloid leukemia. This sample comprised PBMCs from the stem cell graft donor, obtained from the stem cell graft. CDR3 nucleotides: TGCAGCGTTGCCCTAGAAGACAGCGAGCAGTACTTC. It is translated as CSVALEDSEQYF.